Detailed here is one T cell receptor beta chain. Some clones are missing from TCRdb's copy, which holds only in-frame ones; the method was immunoSEQ multiplex PCR. Of about 400,000 clones in the sample, about 88% are singletons; the top ten hold 3.5%. The sample comes from a study of Ad26.COV2.S vaccination and SARS-CoV-2 variants. CDR1 is KGHSH, CDR2 LQKENI, per germline. V lost 4 bases and J lost 3, with 16 bases in between. This CDR3 contains 16 residues. The treatment: some 19 received Ad26.COV2.S at low or high dose, single or two shots; about 5 received placebo; per-sample allocation not given. Day 63 after the first injection of vaccine or placebo was the sampling time.

This receptor was obtained from a person aged 18-60 years who received the Ad26.COV2.S COVID-19 vaccine or a placebo. The gene calls are TRBV18 and TRBJ2-1, with D perhaps being TRBD1 or TRBD2 (5 bases each). This sample comprised peripheral blood, obtained in a trial of Ad26.COV2.S vaccine versus placebo. The CDR3 nucleotides read TGTGCCAGCTCACTTCTCACCGGGGCTCGCTACAATGAGCAGTTCTTC. It yields the protein CASSLLTGARYNEQFF.